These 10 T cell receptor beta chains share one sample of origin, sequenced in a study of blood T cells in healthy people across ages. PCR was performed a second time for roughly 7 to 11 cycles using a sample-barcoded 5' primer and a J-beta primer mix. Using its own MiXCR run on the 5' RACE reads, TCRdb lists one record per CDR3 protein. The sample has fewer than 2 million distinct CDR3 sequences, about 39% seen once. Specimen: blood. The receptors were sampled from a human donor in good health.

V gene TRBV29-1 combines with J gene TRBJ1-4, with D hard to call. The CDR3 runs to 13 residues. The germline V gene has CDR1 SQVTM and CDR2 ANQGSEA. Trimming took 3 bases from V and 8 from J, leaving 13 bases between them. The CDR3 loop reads CSVEGSGEEKLFF. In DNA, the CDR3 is TGCAGCGTTGAGGGCAGTGGAGAAGAAAAACTGTTTTTT.

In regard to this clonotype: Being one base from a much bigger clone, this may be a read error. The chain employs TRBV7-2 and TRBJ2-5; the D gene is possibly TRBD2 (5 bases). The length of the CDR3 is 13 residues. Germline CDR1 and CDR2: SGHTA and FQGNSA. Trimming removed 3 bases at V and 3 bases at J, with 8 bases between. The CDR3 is CASSFDGEETQYF. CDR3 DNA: TGTGCCAGCAGCTTCGACGGGGAAGAGACCCAGTACTTC.

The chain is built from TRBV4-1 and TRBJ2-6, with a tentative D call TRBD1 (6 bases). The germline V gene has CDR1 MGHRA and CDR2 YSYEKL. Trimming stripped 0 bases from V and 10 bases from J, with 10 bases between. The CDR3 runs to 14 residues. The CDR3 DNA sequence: TGCGCCAGCAGCCAAGAACAGGGACGGAACGTCCTGACTTTC. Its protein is CASSQEQGRNVLTF.

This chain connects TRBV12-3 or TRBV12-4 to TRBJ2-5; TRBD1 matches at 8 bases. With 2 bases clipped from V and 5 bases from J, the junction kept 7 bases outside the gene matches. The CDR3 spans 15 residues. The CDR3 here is CASSLTQGAWETQYF. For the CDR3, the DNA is TGTGCCAGCAGTTTAACGCAGGGGGCTTGGGAGACCCAGTACTTC.

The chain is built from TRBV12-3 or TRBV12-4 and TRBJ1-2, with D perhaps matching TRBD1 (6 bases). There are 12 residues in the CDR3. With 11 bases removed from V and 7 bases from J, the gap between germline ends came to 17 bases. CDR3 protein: CAYYKGGVGYTF. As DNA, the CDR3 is TGTGCCTACTACAAAGGGGGTGTTGGCTACACCTTC.

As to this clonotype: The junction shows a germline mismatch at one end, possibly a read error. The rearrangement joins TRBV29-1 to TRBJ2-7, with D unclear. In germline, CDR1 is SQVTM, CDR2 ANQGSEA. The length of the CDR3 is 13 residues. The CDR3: CSVPLHGTYGQYF. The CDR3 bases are TGCAGCGTCCCCCTCCATGGTACCTACGGGCAGTACTTC.

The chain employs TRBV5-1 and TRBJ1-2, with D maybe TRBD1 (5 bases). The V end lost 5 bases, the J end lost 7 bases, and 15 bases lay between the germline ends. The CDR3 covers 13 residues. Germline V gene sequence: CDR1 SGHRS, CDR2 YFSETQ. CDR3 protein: CASSPGPSSGYTF. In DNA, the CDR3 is TGCGCCAGCAGTCCGGGACCCAGCAGTGGCTACACCTTC. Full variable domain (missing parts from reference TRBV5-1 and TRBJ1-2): KAGVTQTPRYLIKTRGQQVTLSCSPISGHRSVSWYQQTPGQGLQFLFEYFSETQRNKGNFPGRFSGRQFSNSRSEMNVSTLELGDSALYLCASSPGPSSGYTFGSGTRLTVV.

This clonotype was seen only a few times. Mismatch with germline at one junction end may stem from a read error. Written as DNA, the CDR3 is TGTGCCAGCACAGTGAGCAGGGACTACGAACAGTACTTC. It codes for CASTVSRDYEQYF. The chain combines TRBV6-1 with TRBJ2-7; 7 bases fit TRBD2. Germline assignment: CDR1 MNHNS and CDR2 SASEGT. The CDR3 contains 13 residues.

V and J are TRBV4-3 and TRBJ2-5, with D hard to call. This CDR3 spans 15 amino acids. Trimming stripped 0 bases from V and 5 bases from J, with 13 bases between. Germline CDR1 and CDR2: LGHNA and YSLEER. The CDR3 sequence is CASSQDRSWVETQYF. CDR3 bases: TGCGCCAGCAGCCAAGATCGATCTTGGGTGGAGACCCAGTACTTC.

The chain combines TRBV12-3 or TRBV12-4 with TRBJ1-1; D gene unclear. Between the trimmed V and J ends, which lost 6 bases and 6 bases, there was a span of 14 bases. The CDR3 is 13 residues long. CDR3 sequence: CASRIPGSSEAFF. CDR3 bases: TGTGCCAGCAGAATCCCTGGATCCTCTGAAGCTTTCTTT.